A single sample gave rise to the 21 T cell receptor beta chains below, sequenced in a study of Ad26.COV2.S vaccination and SARS-CoV-2 variants. The sample's treatment: 19 received Ad26.COV2.S at low or high dose, single or two shots; several received placebo; per-sample allocation not given. The investigators took samples on day 63 after the first vaccine or placebo injection. Generated by immunoSEQ multiplex PCR, the TCRdb table keeps only in-frame clones and is missing some. The sample carries 350,000 to 400,000 clones, 75% to 90% recorded once. This specimen consisted of peripheral blood, obtained in a trial of Ad26.COV2.S vaccine versus placebo. The source of these receptors is a person between 18 and 60 years old who received the Ad26.COV2.S COVID-19 vaccine or a placebo.

The chain recombines TRBV5-4 with TRBJ2-5; 8 nucleotides match TRBD2. Losses at the gene ends were 4 bases for V and 3 bases for J; bases not matched to a gene: 8. The CDR3 is made up of 15 amino acids. Looked up from germline, CDR1 is SGHNT and CDR2 is YYREEE (reference sequence). For the CDR3, the DNA is TGTGCCAGCAGCCCAACTAGCGGCCCCGAAGAGACCCAGTACTTC. Translated: CASSPTSGPEETQYF.

This clone showed up just a few times. The genes are TRBV4-1 and TRBJ1-5, with 7 positions matching TRBD1. Germline CDR1 MGHRA, CDR2 YSYEKL. The J segment lost 4 bases and the V segment lost 4 bases, leaving 19 bases of the junction unmatched. The CDR3 has 19 amino acids. CDR3 in DNA: TGCGCCAGCAGCCCCAAGATTGGGATGACAGGGACACCTAATCAGCCCCAGCATTTT. Its translation is CASSPKIGMTGTPNQPQHF.

Regarding this clone: Other DNA sequences of this sample code for an identical CDR3. V is TRBV19 and J is TRBJ1-2; D may be TRBD1 (6 bases). This CDR3 is 15 amino acids long. V was clipped by 3 bases and J by 2 bases, with 13 bases between them. Germline CDR1 and CDR2: LNHDA and SQIVND (reference sequence). The CDR3 loop reads CASSIGGQGNYGYTF. For the CDR3, the DNA is TGTGCCAGTAGTATCGGGGGCCAGGGGAACTATGGCTACACCTTC.

The J gene is TRBJ1-4, the V gene TRBV7-9; D is unclear. CDR1 is SEHNR and CDR2 is FQNEAQ in the germline V gene (reference sequence). V lost 0 bases, J lost 2 bases, and 7 bases lay in between. The CDR3 consists of 15 residues. CDR3 sequence (DNA): TGTGCCAGCAGCTTAGCCGGCAGGACTAATGAAAAACTGTTTTTT. As protein: CASSLAGRTNEKLFF.

V and J are TRBV11-2 and TRBJ1-5; 7 nucleotides align to TRBD1. V shed 5 bases and J 0 bases; nucleotides not matched to a gene: 4. The CDR3 extends over 15 amino acids. Germline V gives CDR1 SGHAT, CDR2 FQNNGV. CDR3 in amino acids: CASSQGGYSNQPQHF. The CDR3 DNA follows: TGTGCCAGCAGCCAGGGGGGTTATAGCAATCAGCCCCAGCATTTT.

The V and J genes are TRBV3-1 (or the pseudogene TRBV3-2) and TRBJ2-2; 8 nucleotides match TRBD1. The CDR3 is 16 amino acids. The germline V gene has CDR1 LGHDT and CDR2 YNNKEL (reference sequence). V was pared by 1 base and J by 2 bases, with 3 bases of the junction left unmatched. This chain's CDR3 is CASSQGTGSNTGELFF. The CDR3 nucleotides are TGTGCCAGCAGCCAAGGGACAGGGTCTAACACCGGGGAGCTGTTTTTT.

The J gene is TRBJ1-5, the V gene TRBV5-5; D is uncertain. Trimming stripped 1 base from V and 6 bases from J, with 8 bases between. The CDR3 runs 13 residues. CDR1 and CDR2 from the germline V gene are SGHKS and YYEKEE (reference sequence). CDR3 loop: CASSLNPSQPQHF. DNA of the CDR3: TGTGCCAGCAGCTTGAATCCGAGTCAGCCCCAGCATTTT.

This clone was found a few times. The chain carries TRBV7-9 and TRBJ1-2; the D is unclear. V gave up 2 bases and J gave up 3 bases, with 10 bases separating them. The CDR3 is 14 residues long. Germline values: CDR1 SEHNR, CDR2 FQNEAQ (reference sequence). The CDR3 region has the DNA TGTGCCAGCAGCTTATCCTACTTATACTATGGCTACACCTTC. Amino acids: CASSLSYLYYGYTF.

Notes on this clone: Its ends do not fully match the called genes, so a read error is possible. The J gene is TRBJ2-7, the V gene TRBV19; D possibly corresponds to TRBD2 (6 bases). Germline lookup yields CDR1 LNHDA and CDR2 SQIVND (reference sequence). The CDR3 contains 15 residues. The CDR3 DNA follows: TGTGCCAGTAGTAACCTTTGGGGAGGCTCCTACGGGCAGTACTTC. Amino acids: CASSNLWGGSYGQYF.

The chain uses TRBV6-1 and TRBJ1-1, with D possibly matching TRBD1 (5 bases). V gave up 0 bases and J gave up 9 bases, with 14 bases separating them. This CDR3 is 14 amino acids long. Per germline, CDR1 MNHNS and CDR2 SASEGT. Here the CDR3 reads CASSEARDPRQAFF. The CDR3 DNA reads as TGTGCCAGCAGTGAAGCCCGGGACCCAAGGCAAGCTTTCTTT.

This rearrangement joins TRBV5-6 to TRBJ1-5; TRBD1 might be the D (6 bases). CDR1 and CDR2 from the germline V gene are SGHDT and YYEEEE. The CDR3 runs to 15 residues. The V end was cut by 5 bases, the J end by 7 bases, with 19 bases between. The CDR3 region is CASSQDRPAGQPQHF. CDR3 bases: TGTGCCAGCAGTCAAGACAGGCCTGCCGGGCAGCCCCAGCATTTT. Looking up the rest from reference TRBV5-6 and TRBJ1-5 gives the full variable domain: DAGVTQSPTHLIKTRGQQVTLRCSPKSGHDTVSWYQQALGQGPQFIFQYYEEEERQRGNFPDRFSGHQFPNYSSELNVNALLLGDSALYLCASSQDRPAGQPQHFGDGTRLSIL.

The chain couples TRBV7-9 to TRBJ2-5; D remains ambiguous. This CDR3 has 13 amino acids. In germline, CDR1 is SEHNR, CDR2 FQNEAQ (reference sequence). Trimming took off 2 bases at V and 3 bases at J, with 7 bases between the two ends. CDR3 coding DNA: TGTGCCAGCAGCTTATCTCAGAAAGAGACCCAGTACTTC. This translates into CASSLSQKETQYF.

The chain combines TRBV14 with TRBJ2-3, with D unresolved. V gave up 2 bases and J gave up 0 bases, with 18 bases separating them. CDR1 and CDR2 from the germline V gene are SGHDN and FVKESK. The CDR3 length is 18 residues. The CDR3 reads CASSQRALGPTSTDTQYF. In nucleotides, the CDR3 is TGTGCCAGCAGCCAAAGGGCCCTCGGCCCAACAAGCACAGATACGCAGTATTTT.

The chain carries TRBV5-1 and TRBJ1-1, with D perhaps TRBD1 (5 bases). Looked up from germline, CDR1 is SGHRS and CDR2 is YFSETQ. The CDR3 runs to 14 residues. V shed 4 bases and J shed 1 base, with 11 bases lying between them. The CDR3 loop is CASSLGVSNTEAFF. CDR3 bases: TGCGCCAGCAGCCTGGGGGTTTCGAACACTGAAGCTTTCTTT.

This sequence joins TRBV6-5 and TRBJ1-4; unclear D gene. Germline V gene lookup returns CDR1 MNHEY and CDR2 SVGAGI. This CDR3 contains 13 residues. Trimming cost V 9 bases and J 0 bases, with 8 bases left between them. The CDR3 bases are TGTGCCAGACCTAGGGCAACTAATGAAAAACTGTTTTTT. Translated: CARPRATNEKLFF.

This chain links TRBV4-3 with TRBJ1-5; no firm D call. The germline V gene has CDR1 LGHNA and CDR2 YSLEER. Trimming took off 0 bases at V and 4 bases at J, with 10 bases between the two ends. The CDR3 spans 15 residues. CDR3 protein: CASSQDPAANQPQHF. The CDR3 DNA follows: TGCGCCAGCAGCCAAGATCCGGCAGCAAATCAGCCCCAGCATTTT.

The CDR3 loop reads CVRSATGCGYTF. The DNA for the CDR3 is TGTGTCAGAAGCGCTACAGGGTGTGGCTACACCTTC. The J gene is TRBJ1-2, the V gene TRBV7-5; the DNA was not compared with TRBD1, the D call given in the table. TRBV7-5 is described as a pseudogene. This CDR3 has 12 residues.

This clone was seen just once. The chain links TRBV3-1 (or the pseudogene TRBV3-2) to TRBJ2-1; the D is unclear. The CDR3 has 13 residues. The germline V gene encodes CDR1 LGHDT and CDR2 YNNKEL (reference sequence). V gave up 3 bases and J gave up 1 base, with 4 bases separating them. The chain's CDR3 is CASSQSSYNEQFF. CDR3 DNA: TGTGCCAGCAGCCAGAGTTCCTACAATGAGCAGTTCTTC.

J is TRBJ1-6 and V is TRBV9, with unresolved D. Germline V gene lookup returns CDR1 SGDLS and CDR2 YYNGEE. V was trimmed by 1 base and J by 5 bases, leaving 7 bases between them. There are 14 residues in the CDR3. The CDR3 nucleotides read TGTGCCAGCAGCGTAACTGAGGATAATTCACCCCTCCACTTT. It translates to CASSVTEDNSPLHF.

The V and J genes are TRBV18 and TRBJ1-2; possibly TRBD1 for D (6 bases). The CDR3 extends over 15 amino acids. V lost 0 bases and J lost 4, with 12 bases in between. In germline, CDR1 is KGHSH, CDR2 LQKENI. The CDR3 DNA reads TGTGCCAGCTCACCACCGTACAGGGAGGGCTATGGCTACACCTTC. The encoded protein is CASSPPYREGYGYTF. The whole variable domain, remainder taken from reference TRBV18 and TRBJ1-2, is NAGVMQNPRHLVRRRGQEARLRCSPMKGHSHVYWYRQLPEEGLKFMVYLQKENIIDESGMPKERFSAEFPKEGPSILRIQQVVRGDSAAYFCASSPPYREGYGYTFGSGTRLTVV.

The J gene is TRBJ2-3, the V gene TRBV7-9; D call uncertain. CDR1 is SEHNR, CDR2 FQNEAQ, per germline (reference sequence). The CDR3 length is 13 residues. The germline V and J ends were trimmed by 4 bases and 0 bases, with 5 bases remaining between them. CDR3 residues: CASSSSSTDTQYF. The DNA for the CDR3 is TGTGCCAGCAGCTCGAGCAGCACAGATACGCAGTATTTT. Together with reference TRBV7-9 and TRBJ2-3, the CDR3 gives the full variable domain: DTGVSQNPRHKITKRGQNVTFRCDPISEHNRLYWYRQTLGQGPEFLTYFQNEAQLEKSRLLSDRFSAERPKGSFSTLEIQRTEQGDSAMYLCASSSSSTDTQYFGPGTRLTVL.